A selection of T cell receptor beta chains follows, all from one sample in a study of shared clonotypes between healthy human individuals. Profiled with immunoSEQ multiplex PCR; TCRdb holds only in-frame clones, not every one. Of 2 million to 2.5 million clones listed, approximately 94% are singletons. Sequencing input: naive CD4+ T cells sorted from blood. The receptors were gathered from a man aged 18 to 30 in good health. The CDR3 runs from the conserved cysteine through the conserved F or W. D genes are given only for firm matches. Clone size is given for some rows only: seen once, a few or many times, or a class if the clone is expanded.

v_call: TRBV19
j_call: TRBJ1-2
clone_size: .
d_call: .
cdr3_nt: TGTGCCAGTGTGTGGGGCCTTAACTATGGCTACACCTTC
cdr3_aa: CASVWGLNYGYTF

v_call: TRBV6-5
j_call: TRBJ2-2
clone_size: .
d_call: TRBD2
cdr3_nt: TGTGCCAGCAGTACACTAGCGGGGCCCACCGGGGAGCTGTTTTTT
cdr3_aa: CASSTLAGPTGELFF

v_call: TRBV6-5
j_call: TRBJ1-2
clone_size: .
d_call: TRBD1
cdr3_nt: TGTGCCAGCAGTAGGGCAGGGGGCCGTGGCTACACCTTC
cdr3_aa: CASSRAGGRGYTF

v_call: TRBV6-1
j_call: TRBJ1-5
clone_size: .
d_call: .
cdr3_nt: TGTGCCAGCAACCCCACGGGGTGGGAGCCCCAGCATTTT
cdr3_aa: CASNPTGWEPQHF

v_call: TRBV27
j_call: TRBJ1-6
clone_size: .
d_call: .
cdr3_nt: TGTGCCAGCAGTCTAAGGGAAGGAAATTCACCCCTCCACTTT
cdr3_aa: CASSLREGNSPLHF

v_call: TRBV20-1
j_call: TRBJ1-2
clone_size: once
d_call: .
cdr3_nt: TGCAGTGCCTCAACTGGACAGGGCTACACCTTC
cdr3_aa: CSASTGQGYTF

v_call: TRBV6-5
j_call: TRBJ1-1
clone_size: .
d_call: .
cdr3_nt: TGTGCCAGCAGTTACTCCTGGGGGCGCGACACTGAAGCTTTCTTT
cdr3_aa: CASSYSWGRDTEAFF

v_call: TRBV6-6
j_call: TRBJ1-2
clone_size: .
d_call: .
cdr3_nt: TGTGCCAGCAGTTACATGGGGGATAACTATGGCTACACCTTC
cdr3_aa: CASSYMGDNYGYTF

v_call: TRBV28
j_call: TRBJ2-1
clone_size: .
d_call: TRBD1
cdr3_nt: TGTGCCAGCTCTTCTGGGACAGCGAGGAGTGAGCAGTTCTTC
cdr3_aa: CASSSGTARSEQFF

v_call: TRBV2
j_call: TRBJ2-1
clone_size: .
d_call: TRBD1
cdr3_nt: TGTGCCAGCAGTGCAGGACAGGGTAAAGGTGAGCAGTTCTTC
cdr3_aa: CASSAGQGKGEQFF

v_call: TRBV2
j_call: TRBJ2-7
clone_size: .
d_call: TRBD2
cdr3_nt: TGTGCCAGCAAAACTAGCGGGTCGCCCTCGGAGCAGTACTTC
cdr3_aa: CASKTSGSPSEQYF

v_call: TRBV2
j_call: TRBJ1-4
clone_size: .
d_call: TRBD1
cdr3_nt: TGTGCCAGCAGTACAGGGGGTACCTCTAATGAAAAACTGTTTTTT
cdr3_aa: CASSTGGTSNEKLFF

v_call: TRBV7-2
j_call: TRBJ1-5
clone_size: .
d_call: TRBD1
cdr3_nt: TGTGCCAGCAGCCCCTGGCAGGGGGTTCATCAGCCCCAGCATTTT
cdr3_aa: CASSPWQGVHQPQHF

v_call: TRBV5-1
j_call: TRBJ2-5
clone_size: .
d_call: .
cdr3_nt: TGCGCCAGCAGCTTGGCAGTATTGGAGACCCAGTACTTC
cdr3_aa: CASSLAVLETQYF

v_call: TRBV7-9
j_call: TRBJ2-7
clone_size: .
d_call: TRBD2
cdr3_nt: TGTGCCAGCAGCTTAGCGGCGGCTAGCGGGAGCGCCCACGAGCAGTACTTC
cdr3_aa: CASSLAAASGSAHEQYF

v_call: TRBV30
j_call: TRBJ2-7
clone_size: .
d_call: TRBD1
cdr3_nt: TGTGCCTGGAGTGGAACCGGGACAGGGGAAACCGAGCAGTACTTC
cdr3_aa: CAWSGTGTGETEQYF

v_call: TRBV5-5
j_call: TRBJ2-7
clone_size: .
d_call: .
cdr3_nt: TGTGCCAGCAGCTTGGAGGCAGCCTACGAGCAGTACTTC
cdr3_aa: CASSLEAAYEQYF

v_call: TRBV30
j_call: TRBJ2-3
clone_size: once
d_call: .
cdr3_nt: TGTGCCTGGAGTGTAACCCGGACTACGCCTAGCACAGATACGCAGTATTTT
cdr3_aa: CAWSVTRTTPSTDTQYF

v_call: TRBV5-1
j_call: TRBJ2-3
clone_size: .
d_call: TRBD2
cdr3_nt: TGCGCCAGCAGCTCGACAGCGGGAGTAGCAGATACGCAGTATTTT
cdr3_aa: CASSSTAGVADTQYF

v_call: TRBV7-8
j_call: TRBJ1-5
clone_size: .
d_call: .
cdr3_nt: TGTGCCAGCATACCGGGCGGCCTAGTCAATCAGCCCCAGCATTTT
cdr3_aa: CASIPGGLVNQPQHF